The sample holds many counts of the clone carrying this TCR beta chain. What it binds is not known. The CDR3 extends over 13 amino acids. The V end was cut by 8 bases, the J end by 2 bases, with 11 bases between. Germline-derived CDR1 and CDR2 are SGHKS and YYEKEE (reference sequence). These data originate in a study of CD8+CD57+ T cells in acquired aplastic anemia. Profiling that covered TCR beta VDJ and CDR3 relied on genomic DNA as its template. One entry per CDR3 protein, called by TCRdb with MiXCR from the reads. The sample lists some 200,000 distinct CDR3 sequences, approximately 50% occurring once. Broader study findings: In CD8+ cells, Simpson's diversity showed no significant difference between patients and controls.

Patients selected for sequencing had displayed CD8+CD57+ cell expansion by flow cytometry. This rearrangement joins TRBV5-5 to TRBJ2-1; no clear D gene. The source of this sequence is a human donor with aplastic anemia. Sequences were obtained from sorted CD4+, CD8+, or CD8+CD57+ T cells (not recorded which) from PBMCs. The CDR3 DNA sequence: TGTGCCAGTAGGGAAAACCCCTACAATGAGCAGTTCTTC. This codes for CASRENPYNEQFF.